The 15 T cell receptor beta chains in this list originate from one sample, sequenced in a study of blood T cell repertoires in COVID-19. The data were produced by immunoSEQ multiplex PCR, yet TCRdb's version contains in-frame clones alone and is incomplete. The table includes roughly 420,000 clones, approximately 87% detected once. Sequenced material: PBMCs or T cells enriched from blood (not recorded which). The receptor source for this set is a woman aged 25 to 39 with acute COVID-19.

The chain joins TRBV5-1 to TRBJ1-2; 9 bases agree with TRBD1. Germline V lookup: CDR1 SGHRS, CDR2 YFSETQ. The CDR3 loop spans 15 amino acids. Trimming at V came to 3 bases and at J to 0 bases, leaving 3 bases not matched to a gene. The CDR3 loop is CASSWDRASNYGYTF. As DNA, the CDR3 is TGCGCCAGCAGCTGGGACAGGGCTTCTAACTATGGCTACACCTTC.

V gene TRBV4-3 combines with J gene TRBJ2-3; the match to TRBD2 covers 10 bases. Looked up from germline, CDR1 is LGHNA and CDR2 is YSLEER. V dropped 1 base and J dropped 4; count of bases not matched to a gene: 11. The CDR3 is 18 residues long. The CDR3 loop is CASSQAGASGGGADTQYF. CDR3 sequence (DNA): TGCGCCAGCAGCCAAGCGGGGGCTAGCGGGGGAGGGGCAGATACGCAGTATTTT.

The rearrangement uses TRBV7-9 and TRBJ1-5; D call uncertain. Germline loops: CDR1 SEHNR, CDR2 FQNEAQ (reference sequence). V lost 5 bases to trimming and J lost 4 bases, with 12 bases between them. There are 14 residues in the CDR3. The CDR3 region is CASSHGLENQPQHF. The DNA of the CDR3 is TGTGCCAGCAGCCATGGTTTAGAAAATCAGCCCCAGCATTTT.

The genes are TRBV25-1 and TRBJ1-4, with D perhaps matching TRBD1 (5 bases). Trimming pared 3 bases from V and 1 base from J, leaving 9 bases between. Germline CDR1 and CDR2: MGHDK and SYGVNS. The CDR3 loop spans 15 amino acids. This CDR3 is CASSDGGLTNEKLFF. The DNA of the CDR3 is TGTGCCAGCAGTGACGGGGGATTAACTAATGAAAAACTGTTTTTT.

V and J are TRBV2 and TRBJ1-2; 7 bases fit TRBD1. The germline V gene has CDR1 SNHLY and CDR2 FYNNEI. The J segment lost 4 bases and the V segment lost 6 bases, leaving 5 bases of the junction unmatched. The CDR3 covers 13 residues. The CDR3 nucleotides are TGTGCCAGCAGCGGAGACAGGGTCTATGGCTACACCTTC. Translated, it gives CASSGDRVYGYTF.

The V call is TRBV5-1, the J call TRBJ2-1, with 10 positions matching TRBD2. The CDR3 spans 15 residues. With V trimmed by 1 base and J by 6 bases, 4 bases remained unmatched. The germline CDR1 and CDR2 sequences are SGHRS and YFSETQ. The CDR3 is CASSLRPSGGNEQFF. Written as DNA, the CDR3 is TGCGCCAGCAGCTTGAGACCTAGCGGGGGCAATGAGCAGTTCTTC.

This chain joins TRBV5-6 and TRBJ2-3; TRBD2 matches at 7 bases. Germline loops: CDR1 SGHDT, CDR2 YYEEEE. Trimming cost V 4 bases and J 6 bases; bases outside gene matches: 8. This CDR3 contains 14 residues. CDR3 in DNA: TGTGCCAGCAGCCTGGGACTAACCTTGGATACGCAGTATTTT. It yields the protein CASSLGLTLDTQYF.

This chain links TRBV13 with TRBJ2-1; possibly TRBD2 for D (6 bases). This CDR3 comprises 14 residues. CDR1 is PRHDT, CDR2 FYEKMQ, per germline (reference sequence). Between the trimmed V and J ends, which lost 0 bases and 8 bases, there was a span of 11 bases. The CDR3 is CASSLGGGTHEQFF. CDR3 coding DNA: TGTGCCAGCAGCTTAGGGGGAGGTACACATGAGCAGTTCTTC.

This chain connects TRBV5-1 to TRBJ2-3; D possibly corresponds to TRBD1 (6 bases). Germline CDR1 reads SGHRS; CDR2 reads YFSETQ. V dropped 0 bases and J dropped 0 bases, with 8 bases sitting between them. The length of the CDR3 is 15 residues. The CDR3, as DNA: TGCGCCAGCAGCTTGGTAAGGGGGAGCACAGATACGCAGTATTTT. This gives the protein CASSLVRGSTDTQYF.

The rearrangement links TRBV5-1 to TRBJ2-1; D ambiguous. This CDR3 contains 15 residues. Per the germline V gene, CDR1 is SGHRS and CDR2 is YFSETQ. The V and J ends lost 0 bases and 3 bases respectively, with 10 bases between them. Written as DNA, the CDR3 is TGCGCCAGCAGCTTGGGGGCAGGCTTCTACAATGAGCAGTTCTTC. It translates to CASSLGAGFYNEQFF.

The J gene is TRBJ2-1, the V gene TRBV11-2; a weak D match, TRBD2 (5 bases). Germline CDR1 SGHAT, CDR2 FQNNGV. This CDR3 has 14 amino acids. The V and J ends lost 6 bases and 5 bases respectively, with 14 bases between them. The CDR3 coding sequence is TGTGCCAGCAGTCTTGGAGGCCTAAACAATGAGCAGTTCTTC. Translating gives CASSLGGLNNEQFF.

This rearrangement joins TRBV12-5 to TRBJ1-1; TRBD1 matches 8 bases. CDR1 is LGHNT, CDR2 FRNRAP, per germline. J gave up 4 bases and V 0 bases, and 16 bases lay outside the gene matches. This CDR3 is 19 amino acids long. The CDR3 DNA reads as TGTGCTAGTGGTTTGGTACGGTTGTCAGGGGGCGGACAGGCCACTGAAGCTTTCTTT. Amino acid sequence: CASGLVRLSGGGQATEAFF.

The chain is built from TRBV2 and TRBJ2-2, with a weak D call TRBD1 (5 bases). V was clipped by 6 bases and J by 3 bases, with 5 bases between them. The germline V gene has CDR1 SNHLY and CDR2 FYNNEI. This CDR3 is built from 12 residues. Here the CDR3 reads CASSRDTGELFF. The DNA for the CDR3 is TGTGCCAGCAGCAGGGACACCGGGGAGCTGTTTTTT. The full variable domain, completed using reference TRBV2 and TRBJ2-2, is EPEVTQTPSHQVTQMGQEVILRCVPISNHLYFYWYRQILGQKVEFLVSFYNNEISEKSEIFDDQFSVERPDGSNFTLKIRSTKLEDSAMYFCASSRDTGELFFGEGSRLTVL.

The chain's CDR3 is CASSSTGFGYTF. The CDR3 bases are TGTGCCAGCAGCTCGACAGGGTTTGGCTACACCTTC. V gene TRBV11-2 combines with J gene TRBJ1-2; 7 bases map to TRBD1. The CDR3 has 12 residues. Germline V CDR1 and CDR2: SGHAT, FQNNGV. V shed 4 bases, J shed 7 bases, and the junction held 3 bases outside the gene matches. The entire variable domain, with the rest obtained from reference TRBV11-2 and TRBJ1-2, is as follows: EAGVAQSPRYKIIEKRQSVAFWCNPISGHATLYWYQQILGQGPKLLIQFQNNGVVDDSQLPKDRFSAERLKGVDSTLKIQPAKLEDSAVYLCASSSTGFGYTFGSGTRLTVV.

The rearrangement links TRBV2 to TRBJ1-2, with 8 bases lining up with TRBD1. Trimming took 5 bases from V and 3 from J; bases not matched to a gene: 8. Germline CDR1 and CDR2: SNHLY and FYNNEI. The CDR3 is 15 residues long. CDR3 bases: TGTGCCAGCAGTTACTCTCGGACAGGGCACTATGGCTACACCTTC. Protein product: CASSYSRTGHYGYTF.